A single sample is the source of the 17 T cell receptor beta chains below, sequenced in a study of cytomegalovirus exposure and HLA in healthy donors. PCR amplification relied on 60 Vbeta primers (plus 13 Jbeta primers). This table comes from immunoSEQ multiplex PCR, and its TCRdb copy is limited to in-frame clones, with some not included. This repertoire shows about 120,000 clones, 65% to 90% found once; its top ten account for 3% to 4%. Sequencing input: PBMCs. The origin of the receptors is a woman younger than 45 in good health and CMV-seronegative.

This clone was recorded many times. The chain couples TRBV6-1 to TRBJ1-5; D is possibly TRBD1 (6 bases). The V gene's germline CDR1 is MNHNS and CDR2 SASEGT. Trimming cost V 0 bases and J 0 bases, with 6 bases left between them. The CDR3 has 15 amino acids. The CDR3 coding sequence is TGTGCCAGCAGTGAAGCGGGACATAGCAATCAGCCCCAGCATTTT. Its translation is CASSEAGHSNQPQHF.

V gene TRBV5-4 combines with J gene TRBJ1-6; 8 bases are shared with TRBD1. The V and J ends lost 4 bases and 7 bases, in that order; junction bases with no gene match: 13. The CDR3 is made up of 17 amino acids. The germline gives CDR1 SGHNT, CDR2 YYREEE (reference sequence). The CDR3 spells CASSRAPGQGWNSPLHF. CDR3 nucleotides: TGTGCCAGCAGCCGAGCTCCCGGACAGGGTTGGAATTCACCCCTCCACTTT.

The chain has TRBV9 and TRBJ1-4, with a weak D call TRBD1 (5 bases). Germline V gene sequence: CDR1 SGDLS, CDR2 YYNGEE. CDR3 size: 15 residues. Trimming removed 3 bases at V and 8 bases at J, with 17 bases between. CDR3 residues: CASSASGGAWEKLFF. DNA of the CDR3: TGTGCCAGCAGCGCCTCAGGAGGGGCGTGGGAAAAACTGTTTTTT.

This clone was observed a single time. The chain links TRBV5-4 to TRBJ1-2; TRBD1 matches 9 bases. Germline trimming cut 4 bases from V and 7 bases from J; bases unmatched to any gene: 8. Germline CDR1 is SGHNT and CDR2 is YYREEE (reference sequence). There are 14 residues in the CDR3. CDR3 coding DNA: TGTGCCAGCAGCACCCGGGACAGGGTCGGTGGCTACACCTTC. Its protein product is CASSTRDRVGGYTF.

The chain has TRBV7-9 and TRBJ2-5; 8 positions agree with TRBD1. This CDR3 contains 19 residues. Germline CDR1 and CDR2: SEHNR and FQNEAQ (reference sequence). The V and J ends lost 2 bases and 0 bases, in that order; junction bases with no gene match: 14. CDR3 amino acids: CASSLLSQGARRDQETQYF. In nucleotides, the CDR3 is TGTGCCAGCAGCTTACTGTCCCAGGGGGCGAGGAGAGACCAAGAGACCCAGTACTTC.

The rearrangement joins TRBV10-2 to TRBJ2-7; TRBD2 agrees at 7 bases. The CDR3 covers 13 residues. The germline CDR1 and CDR2 sequences are WSHSY and SAAADI. The trim removed 8 bases at V and 6 bases at J, leaving 10 bases unmatched. This CDR3 reads CASRLAEGTEQYF. The CDR3 nucleotides are TGCGCCAGCCGGCTAGCGGAGGGAACCGAGCAGTACTTC.

The chain links TRBV19 to TRBJ2-3; 7 bases map to TRBD1. V shed 4 bases and J 5 bases; nucleotides not matched to a gene: 6. Germline V gene sequence: CDR1 LNHDA, CDR2 SQIVND (reference sequence). The CDR3 is 14 residues long. The CDR3 spells CASSTQGLGDTQYF. Here the CDR3 DNA reads TGTGCCAGTAGTACACAGGGGTTAGGAGATACGCAGTATTTT.

In its sample, this clone was seen once. The CDR3 protein is CASSSPKRGKTQYF. CDR3 in DNA: TGTGCCAGCAGTTCCCCTAAAAGAGGAAAGACCCAGTACTTC. The J gene is TRBJ2-5, the V gene TRBV27; D unresolved. CDR1 is MNHEY, CDR2 SMNVEV, per germline (reference sequence). This CDR3 has 14 residues. Deletions cut 4 bases from V and 6 bases from J, with 15 bases between.

V gene TRBV15 combines with J gene TRBJ2-1; D gene uncertain. From germline, CDR1 is LNHNV and CDR2 YYDKDF (reference sequence). The CDR3 is made up of 13 amino acids. Trimming cost V 0 bases and J 7 bases, with 7 bases left between them. The CDR3 DNA follows: TGTGCCACCAGCAGAGATCTAGGAAATGAGCAGTTCTTC. It is translated as CATSRDLGNEQFF.

The rearrangement joins TRBV21-1 to TRBJ2-1; the table's D call, TRBD2, has no DNA check behind it. TRBV21-1 constitutes a pseudogene. The CDR3 consists of 16 residues. CDR3 DNA sequence: TGTGCCAGCACCGTCCCTTTGGCTAGCGGGGACAATGAGCAGTTCTTC. It yields the protein CASTVPLASGDNEQFF.

This clone showed up just a few times. The CDR3 DNA is TGTGCCAGCAGTTTCGTTAGTTTCGGGGGCACCGGGGAGCTGTTTTTT. It encodes CASSFVSFGGTGELFF. The rearrangement uses TRBV27 and TRBJ2-2, with D possibly matching TRBD2 (6 bases). The V end was cut by 3 bases, the J end by 4 bases, with 15 bases between. Germline CDR1 is MNHEY and CDR2 is SMNVEV (reference sequence). The CDR3 contains 16 residues.

The rearrangement joins TRBV18 to TRBJ2-1, with 16 positions matching TRBD2. V lost 9 bases and J lost 2; bases outside the gene matches: 7. The V gene's germline CDR1 is KGHSH and CDR2 LQKENI. This CDR3 is 17 amino acids long. CDR3 bases: TGTGCCAGTCAACCGGGACTAGCGGGAGGGGCCTACAATGAGCAGTTCTTC. Protein: CASQPGLAGGAYNEQFF.

The J gene is TRBJ1-2, the V gene TRBV7-3; TRBD1 matches 9 bases. The CDR3 has 14 residues. Germline CDR1 and CDR2: SGHTA and FQGTGA. The J segment lost 6 bases and the V segment lost 4 bases, leaving 6 bases of the junction unmatched. The CDR3 region is CASSSGTGRHGYTF. In DNA form, the CDR3 reads TGTGCCAGCAGCTCTGGGACAGGGCGACATGGCTACACCTTC.

This sequence joins TRBV6-1 and TRBJ2-7; a possible D gene is TRBD1 (6 bases). CDR1 and CDR2 from the germline V gene are MNHNS and SASEGT. Trimming removed 3 bases at V and 2 bases at J, with 23 bases between. The CDR3 sequence is 18 residues long. The chain's CDR3 is CASSDPGFGTPYTYEQYF. The CDR3 DNA is TGTGCCAGCAGTGACCCTGGGTTCGGGACACCTTACACCTACGAGCAGTACTTC.

The V call is TRBV2, the J call TRBJ2-3; the match to TRBD2 covers 12 bases. After removal of 5 bases from V and 6 bases from J, the junction contained 6 bases not matched to a gene. The CDR3 totals 15 residues. Germline V lookup: CDR1 SNHLY, CDR2 FYNNEI. CDR3: CASSPGLAGRDTQYF. As DNA, the CDR3 is TGTGCCAGCAGTCCCGGACTAGCGGGGAGGGATACGCAGTATTTT.

This clone showed up just once. This chain links TRBV13 with TRBJ2-7; 12 bases align to TRBD2. Trimming removed 5 bases from V and 2 bases from J; junction bases left unmatched: 13. Germline V gene data show CDR1 as PRHDT and CDR2 as FYEKMQ (reference sequence). CDR3 length: 18 amino acids. CDR3 bases: TGTGCCAGCAGCCCCGGGCTAGCGGGAGGGCCTAGGGCCTACGAGCAGTACTTC. This codes for CASSPGLAGGPRAYEQYF.

This chain joins TRBV7-2 and TRBJ2-3; a possible D gene is TRBD2 (6 bases). This CDR3 comprises 16 residues. The V and J ends lost 6 bases and 1 base respectively, with 17 bases between them. Per the germline V gene, CDR1 is SGHTA and CDR2 is FQGNSA. The CDR3 reads CASSLPGVAGTDTQYF. DNA for the CDR3: TGTGCCAGCAGTCTACCCGGAGTAGCGGGCACAGATACGCAGTATTTT.